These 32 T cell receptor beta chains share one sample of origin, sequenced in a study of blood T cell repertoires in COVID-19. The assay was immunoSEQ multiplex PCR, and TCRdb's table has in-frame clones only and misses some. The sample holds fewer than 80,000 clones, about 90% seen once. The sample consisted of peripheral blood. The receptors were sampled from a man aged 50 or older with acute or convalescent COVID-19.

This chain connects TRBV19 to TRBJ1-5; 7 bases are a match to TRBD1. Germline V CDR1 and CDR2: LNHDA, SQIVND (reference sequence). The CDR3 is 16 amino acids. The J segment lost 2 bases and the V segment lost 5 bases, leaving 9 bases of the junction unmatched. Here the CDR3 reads CASSPEGAGGNQPQHF. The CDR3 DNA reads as TGTGCCAGTAGTCCCGAGGGGGCCGGAGGCAATCAGCCCCAGCATTTT.

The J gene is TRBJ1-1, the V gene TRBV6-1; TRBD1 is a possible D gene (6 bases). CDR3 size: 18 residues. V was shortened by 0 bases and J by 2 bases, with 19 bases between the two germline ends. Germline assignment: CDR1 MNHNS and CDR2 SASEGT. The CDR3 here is CASSEAFTGTYSNTEAFF. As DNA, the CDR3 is TGTGCCAGCAGTGAAGCCTTCACAGGGACCTATTCCAACACTGAAGCTTTCTTT.

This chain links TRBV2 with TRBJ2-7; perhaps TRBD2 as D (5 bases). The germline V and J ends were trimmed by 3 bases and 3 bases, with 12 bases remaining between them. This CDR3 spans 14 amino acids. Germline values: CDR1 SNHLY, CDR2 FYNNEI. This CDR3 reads CASSEGSGNYEQYF. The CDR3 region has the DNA TGTGCCAGCAGTGAGGGGTCCGGGAACTACGAGCAGTACTTC. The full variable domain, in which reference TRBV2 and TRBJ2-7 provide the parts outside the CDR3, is EPEVTQTPSHQVTQMGQEVILRCVPISNHLYFYWYRQILGQKVEFLVSFYNNEISEKSEIFDDQFSVERPDGSNFTLKIRSTKLEDSAMYFCASSEGSGNYEQYFGPGTRLTVT.

In DNA form, the CDR3 reads TGTGCCAGCTCACCGAATCGACAGGGAGGCTACGAGCAGTACTTC. Amino acid sequence: CASSPNRQGGYEQYF. The chain recombines TRBV18 with TRBJ2-7; maybe TRBD1 (7 bases). V dropped 3 bases and J dropped 3 bases, with 15 bases sitting between them. Germline loops: CDR1 KGHSH, CDR2 LQKENI. The CDR3 sequence is 15 residues long.

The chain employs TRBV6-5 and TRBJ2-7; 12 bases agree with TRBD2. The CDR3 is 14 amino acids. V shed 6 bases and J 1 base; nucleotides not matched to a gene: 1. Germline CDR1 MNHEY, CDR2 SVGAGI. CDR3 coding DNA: TGTGCCAGCAGGCTAGCGGGAGGGTCCTACGAGCAGTACTTC. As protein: CASRLAGGSYEQYF.

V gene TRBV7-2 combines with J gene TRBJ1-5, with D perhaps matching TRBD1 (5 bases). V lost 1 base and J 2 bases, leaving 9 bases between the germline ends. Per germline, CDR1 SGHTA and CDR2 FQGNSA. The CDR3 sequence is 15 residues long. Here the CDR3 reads CASSLEGSRNQPQHF. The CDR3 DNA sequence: TGTGCCAGCAGCTTAGAGGGGTCACGCAATCAGCCCCAGCATTTT.

DNA of the CDR3: TGTGCCAGCAGCTGGGACAGGAAATACGAGCAGTACTTC. Its protein product is CASSWDRKYEQYF. V and J are TRBV6-5 and TRBJ2-7; 8 bases map to TRBD1. Germline CDR1 reads MNHEY; CDR2 reads SVGAGI. This CDR3 is 13 amino acids long. With V trimmed by 6 bases and J by 4 bases, 5 bases remained unmatched.

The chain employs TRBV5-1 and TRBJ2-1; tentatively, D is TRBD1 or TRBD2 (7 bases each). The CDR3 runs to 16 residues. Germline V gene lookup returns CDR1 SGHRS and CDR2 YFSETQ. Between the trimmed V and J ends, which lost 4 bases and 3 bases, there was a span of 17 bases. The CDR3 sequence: CASSLGRDSFYNEQFF. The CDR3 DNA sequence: TGCGCCAGCAGCCTGGGGAGGGACAGCTTCTACAATGAGCAGTTCTTC.

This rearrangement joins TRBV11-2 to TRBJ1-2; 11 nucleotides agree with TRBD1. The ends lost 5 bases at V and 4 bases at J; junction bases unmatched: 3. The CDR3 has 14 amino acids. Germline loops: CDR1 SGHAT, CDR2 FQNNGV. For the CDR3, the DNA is TGTGCCAGCAGCCGGACAGGGGGCTTCTATGGCTACACCTTC. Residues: CASSRTGGFYGYTF.

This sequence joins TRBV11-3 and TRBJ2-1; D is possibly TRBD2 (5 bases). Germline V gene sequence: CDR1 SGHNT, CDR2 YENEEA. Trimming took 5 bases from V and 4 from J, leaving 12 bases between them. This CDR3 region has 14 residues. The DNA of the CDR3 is TGTGCCAGCAGCCCCTCCAGCGGTTACAATGAGCAGTTCTTC. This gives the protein CASSPSSGYNEQFF.

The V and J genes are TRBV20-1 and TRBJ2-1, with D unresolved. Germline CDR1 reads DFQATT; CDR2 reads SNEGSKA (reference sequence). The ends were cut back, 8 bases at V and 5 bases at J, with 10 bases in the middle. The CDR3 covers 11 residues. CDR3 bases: TGCAGTTATACCCGGGACAATGAGCAGTTCTTC. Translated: CSYTRDNEQFF.

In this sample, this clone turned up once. The CDR3 DNA reads TGTGCCAGCCCAGCGGGAGCCGCCTACGAGCAGTACTTC. Amino acids: CASPAGAAYEQYF. This rearrangement joins TRBV6-4 to TRBJ2-7; TRBD2 matches 8 bases. This CDR3 contains 13 residues. The V gene's germline CDR1 is MRHNA and CDR2 SNTAGT. J lost 2 bases, V lost 8 bases, and 5 bases had no gene match.

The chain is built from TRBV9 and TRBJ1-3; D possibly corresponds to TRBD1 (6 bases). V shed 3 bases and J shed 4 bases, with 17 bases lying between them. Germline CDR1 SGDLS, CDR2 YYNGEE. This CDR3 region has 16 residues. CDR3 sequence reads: CASSATGLPLGNTIYF. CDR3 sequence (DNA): TGTGCCAGCAGCGCTACAGGGCTACCTCTGGGAAACACCATATATTTT.

This CDR3 reads CASSKAGTGGDNNEQFF. The CDR3 DNA reads TGTGCCAGCAGCAAAGCAGGCACCGGGGGGGATAACAATGAGCAGTTCTTC. The chain is built from TRBV21-1 and TRBJ2-1; TRBD2, the D gene given by the table, was not confirmed from the DNA. TRBV21-1 is flagged as a pseudogene. This CDR3 has 17 residues.

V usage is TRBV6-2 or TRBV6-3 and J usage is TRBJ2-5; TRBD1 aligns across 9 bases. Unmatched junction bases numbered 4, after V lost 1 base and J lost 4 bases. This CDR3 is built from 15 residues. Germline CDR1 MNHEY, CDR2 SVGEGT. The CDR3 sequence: CASSYWDRDGETQYF. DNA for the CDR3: TGTGCCAGCAGTTACTGGGACAGGGACGGAGAGACCCAGTACTTC.

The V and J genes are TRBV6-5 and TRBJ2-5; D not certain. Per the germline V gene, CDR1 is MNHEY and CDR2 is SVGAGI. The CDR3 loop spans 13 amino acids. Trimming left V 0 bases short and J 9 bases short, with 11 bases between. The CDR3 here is CASSYSVPGAQYF. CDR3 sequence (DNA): TGTGCCAGCAGTTACTCGGTCCCCGGAGCCCAGTACTTC.

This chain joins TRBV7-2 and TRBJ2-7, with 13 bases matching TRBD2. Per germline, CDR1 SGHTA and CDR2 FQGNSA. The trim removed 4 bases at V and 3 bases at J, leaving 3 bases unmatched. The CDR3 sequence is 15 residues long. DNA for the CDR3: TGTGCCAGCAGCTCAACTAGCGGGAGGGTCTACGAGCAGTACTTC. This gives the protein CASSSTSGRVYEQYF.

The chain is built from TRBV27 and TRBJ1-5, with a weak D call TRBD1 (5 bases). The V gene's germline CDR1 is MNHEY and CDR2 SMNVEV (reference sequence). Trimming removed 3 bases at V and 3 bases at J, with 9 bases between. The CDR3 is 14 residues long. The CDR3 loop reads CASSLAGPNQPQHF. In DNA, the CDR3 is TGTGCCAGCAGTTTGGCGGGACCCAATCAGCCCCAGCATTTT.

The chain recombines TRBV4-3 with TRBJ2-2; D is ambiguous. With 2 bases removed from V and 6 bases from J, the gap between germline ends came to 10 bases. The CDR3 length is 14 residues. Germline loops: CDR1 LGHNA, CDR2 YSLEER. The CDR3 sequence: CASSQTGSAGELFF. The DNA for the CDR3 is TGCGCCAGCAGCCAAACGGGTAGTGCCGGGGAGCTGTTTTTT.

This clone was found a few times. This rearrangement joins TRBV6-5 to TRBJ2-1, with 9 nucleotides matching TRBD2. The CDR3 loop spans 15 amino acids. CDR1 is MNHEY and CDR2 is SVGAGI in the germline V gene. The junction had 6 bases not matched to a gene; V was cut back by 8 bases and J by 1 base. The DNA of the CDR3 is TGTGCCAGCGAAGCAACTAGCGGGTCCTACAATGAGCAGTTCTTC. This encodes CASEATSGSYNEQFF.

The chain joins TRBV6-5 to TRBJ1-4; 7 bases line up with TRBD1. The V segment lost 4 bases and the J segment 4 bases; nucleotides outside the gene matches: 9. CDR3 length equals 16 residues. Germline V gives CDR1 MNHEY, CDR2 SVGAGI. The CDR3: CASSSYGDSFNEKLFF. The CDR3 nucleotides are TGTGCCAGCAGTTCCTATGGGGACAGTTTTAATGAAAAACTGTTTTTT.

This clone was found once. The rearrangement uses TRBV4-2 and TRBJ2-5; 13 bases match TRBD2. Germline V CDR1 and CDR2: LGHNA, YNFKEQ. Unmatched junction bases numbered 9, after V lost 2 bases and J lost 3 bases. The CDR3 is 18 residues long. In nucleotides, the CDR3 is TGTGCCAGCAGCCAATCAAAGGGACTAGCGGGAAGGAAAGAGACCCAGTACTTC. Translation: CASSQSKGLAGRKETQYF.

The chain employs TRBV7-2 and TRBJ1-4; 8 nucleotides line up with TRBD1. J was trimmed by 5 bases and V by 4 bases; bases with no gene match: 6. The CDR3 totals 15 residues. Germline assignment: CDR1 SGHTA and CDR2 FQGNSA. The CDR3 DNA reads TGTGCCAGCAGCTCCCAGGGACAGGAGAATGAAAAACTGTTTTTT. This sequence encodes CASSSQGQENEKLFF.

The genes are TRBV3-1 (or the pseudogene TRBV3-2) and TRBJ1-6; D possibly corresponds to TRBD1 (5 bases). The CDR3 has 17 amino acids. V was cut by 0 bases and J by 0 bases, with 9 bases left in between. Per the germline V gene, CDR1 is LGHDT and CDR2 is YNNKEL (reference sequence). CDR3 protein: CASSQEGGSSYNSPLHF. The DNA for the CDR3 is TGTGCCAGCAGCCAAGAGGGGGGGAGCTCCTATAATTCACCCCTCCACTTT.

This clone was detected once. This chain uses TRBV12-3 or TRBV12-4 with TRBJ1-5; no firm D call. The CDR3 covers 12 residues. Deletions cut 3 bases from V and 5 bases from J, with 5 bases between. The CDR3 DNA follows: TGTGCCAGCAGTTTTCTAGATCAGCCCCAGCATTTT. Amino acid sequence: CASSFLDQPQHF.

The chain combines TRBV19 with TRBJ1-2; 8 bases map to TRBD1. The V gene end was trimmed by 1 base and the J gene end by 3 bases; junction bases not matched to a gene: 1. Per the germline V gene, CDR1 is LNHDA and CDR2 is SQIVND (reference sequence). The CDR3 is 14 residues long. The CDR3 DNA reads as TGTGCCAGTAGTATAGCACAGGGGGACTATGGCTACACCTTC. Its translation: CASSIAQGDYGYTF.

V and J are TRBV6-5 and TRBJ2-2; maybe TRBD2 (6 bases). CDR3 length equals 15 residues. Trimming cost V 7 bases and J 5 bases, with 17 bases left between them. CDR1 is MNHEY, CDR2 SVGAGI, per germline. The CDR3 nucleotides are TGTGCCAGCACCCGGGACTCCTTGGGGACCGGGGAGCTGTTTTTT. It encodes CASTRDSLGTGELFF.

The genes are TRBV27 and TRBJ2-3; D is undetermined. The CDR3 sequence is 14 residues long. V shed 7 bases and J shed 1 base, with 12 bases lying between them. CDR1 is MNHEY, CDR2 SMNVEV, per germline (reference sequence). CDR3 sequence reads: CASTLRRGTDTQYF. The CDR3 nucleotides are TGTGCCAGCACGCTACGTCGGGGCACAGATACGCAGTATTTT.

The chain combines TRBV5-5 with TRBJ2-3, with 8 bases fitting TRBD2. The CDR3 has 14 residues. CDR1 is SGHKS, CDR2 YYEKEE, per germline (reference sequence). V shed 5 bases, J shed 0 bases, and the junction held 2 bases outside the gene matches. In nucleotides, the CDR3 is TGTGCCAGCAGACTAGCGGCAAGCACAGATACGCAGTATTTT. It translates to CASRLAASTDTQYF.

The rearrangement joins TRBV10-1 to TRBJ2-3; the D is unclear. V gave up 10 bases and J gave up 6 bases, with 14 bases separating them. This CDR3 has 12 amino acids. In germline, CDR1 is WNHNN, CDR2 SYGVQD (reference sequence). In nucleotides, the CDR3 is TGCGCCATCCCCGAATCCAGGGATACGCAGTATTTT. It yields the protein CAIPESRDTQYF.

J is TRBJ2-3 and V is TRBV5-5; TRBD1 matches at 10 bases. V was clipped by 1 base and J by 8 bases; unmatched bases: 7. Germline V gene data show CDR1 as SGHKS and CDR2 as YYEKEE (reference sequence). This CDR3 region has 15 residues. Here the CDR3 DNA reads TGTGCCAGCAGCTTGCCGGGACAGGGGATGGGTACGCAGTATTTT. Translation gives CASSLPGQGMGTQYF.

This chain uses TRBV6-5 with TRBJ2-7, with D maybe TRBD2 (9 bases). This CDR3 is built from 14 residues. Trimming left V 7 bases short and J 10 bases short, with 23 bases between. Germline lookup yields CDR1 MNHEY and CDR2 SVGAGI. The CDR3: CASMASGNRGDQYF. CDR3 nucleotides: TGTGCCAGCATGGCTAGCGGGAACAGGGGGGACCAGTACTTC.